Below, one T cell receptor beta chain is given with its context. The antigen is not known. The sample belongs to a study of PD-L1 blockade in urothelial cancer. Synthetic TCR analog templates were spiked into each PCR. The protocol was immunoSEQ multiplex PCR, while the TCRdb copy is restricted to in-frame clones and leaves out a portion. The table shows under 55,000 clones, with about 86% occurring only once. Study-wide results and caveats: Survival was better when pretreatment blood TCR clonality fell below the median.

V gave up 2 bases and J gave up 1 base, with 12 bases separating them. The CDR3 is made up of 16 amino acids. CDR1 is MNHEY and CDR2 is SVGAGI in the germline V gene. The sample's time point: pretreatment peripheral blood. It was locally advanced or metastatic urothelial carcinoma that patients had. This rearrangement joins TRBV6-5 to TRBJ1-3; maybe TRBD1 (5 bases). This TCR came from a man in his 70s with urothelial cancer. Sequenced here: PBMCs, sampled around atezolizumab (anti-PD-L1) treatment. This CDR3 reads CASSYDSSFSGNTIYF. The CDR3 coding sequence is TGTGCCAGCAGTTACGACAGTTCTTTTTCTGGAAACACCATATATTTT.